This T cell receptor beta chain is drawn from a study of T cells in localized non-small cell lung cancer (TCRdb year 2020). Study-wide context: Comparing tumors with uninvolved tumor-adjacent lungs, the study looked at the T cell repertoires of 220 or so patients with early-stage NSCLC. NSCLC patients had a mean age of roughly 64 years, and 129 were male and 107 female. All 240 or so NSCLC patients in the cohort were treatment-naive and had localized lung tumors that were resected. Findings and caveats that apply to the study as a whole: Higher blood T cell density associated with longer overall survival, while higher adjacent-lung clonality associated with shorter survival. Uninvolved tumor-adjacent lung showed the highest T cell clonality, higher than tumor, which suggests more focused antigenic responses in the adjacent lung. Because the study design was exploratory, TCR variables were selected using unadjusted p-values without false-discovery rate correction. A median of about 53 of the top 100 tumor clones were detected in paired uninvolved adjacent lung, and under 30 of these tumor clones were also found among the top 100 clones of the paired uninvolved adjacent lung. Because multi-region sequencing of the tumors was not done, intratumor heterogeneity could not be ruled out.

TCR beta CDR3 regions were sequenced from DNA using the immunoSEQ Assay. In the paper's pipeline: T cell density was computed as TCR beta template counts normalized to usable DNA estimated by amplifying housekeeping genes. Richness was estimated with the preseqR package, extrapolating to 400,000 templates for PBMC samples and 120,000 templates for tissue samples. Clonality was defined as one minus Pielou's evenness. Differential abundance testing on productive amino-acid clonotypes, with a minimum total count of 5 and an alpha of 0.1, was used to identify tissue-enriched TCRs. The Jaccard Index and the Morisita Overlap Index were used to measure how much the repertoires overlapped between compartments. GLIPH clustered TCR beta CDR3s with public tetramer-defined viral CDR3s; viral motifs required at least three viral sequences plus V-gene enrichment. The table was pulled from immuneACCESS by TCRdb, which kept in-frame rearrangements only. Such tables lose some clones; where checked, under half of the loss comes from unresolved V genes, and the rest has no known cause. The V and J calls and clone size are taken from that table; D and trimming were inferred from the DNA. The sample yields 1,100 to 1,500 clones; approximately 25% were counted once. The ten top clones hold roughly 13% of the sample.

At diagnosis, peripheral blood, uninvolved tumor-adjacent lung and tumor were collected and were preserved as a mix of fresh-frozen and FFPE material. V is reduced by 6 bases and J by 6 bases, leaving a spacing of 18 bases between them. From its cysteine to its phenylalanine, the CDR3 spans 15 amino acids. The DNA shown is the 45-base CDR3, in frame from base 1. As encoded in the germline V gene, CDR1 is MDHEN while CDR2 is SYDVKM. As to this clone: The clone's antigen remains unknown. One base away there is no much larger clone; base qualities are not given.

The chain is encoded by TRBV28 joined to TRBJ1-5; the D gene is possibly TRBD1, with 6 bases matching. This clonotype was sampled from a woman aged 40-75 years with stage I lung adenocarcinoma. Sequenced material: lung tumor tissue, taken before any cancer treatment. CDR3 sequence: CASRNLQGSSQPQHF. The DNA sequence follows: TGTGCCAGCAGAAACCTACAGGGATCAAGTCAGCCCCAGCATTTT.